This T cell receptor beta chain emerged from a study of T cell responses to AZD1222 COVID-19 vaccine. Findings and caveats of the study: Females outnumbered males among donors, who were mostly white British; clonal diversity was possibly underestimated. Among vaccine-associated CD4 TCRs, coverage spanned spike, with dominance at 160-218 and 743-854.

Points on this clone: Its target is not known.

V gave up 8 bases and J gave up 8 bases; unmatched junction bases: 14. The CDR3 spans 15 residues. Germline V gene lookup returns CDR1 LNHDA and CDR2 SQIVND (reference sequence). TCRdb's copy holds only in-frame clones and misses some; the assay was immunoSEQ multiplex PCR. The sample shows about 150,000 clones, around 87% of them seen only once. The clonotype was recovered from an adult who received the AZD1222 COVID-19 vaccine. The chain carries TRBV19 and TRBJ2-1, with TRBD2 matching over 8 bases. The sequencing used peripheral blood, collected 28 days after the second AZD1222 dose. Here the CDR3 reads CASGRSGGLRDEQFF. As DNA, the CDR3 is TGTGCCAGTGGTAGATCGGGAGGGCTAAGGGATGAGCAGTTCTTC.